These 3 T cell receptor beta chains share one sample of origin, sequenced in a study of T cell changes during pregnancy in multiple sclerosis. TCRdb's table, derived via immunoSEQ multiplex PCR, lists solely in-frame clones and lacks some. The sample yields fewer than 45,000 clones, roughly nine tenths seen once. This specimen was CD4+ T cells from peripheral blood mononuclear cells, taken in the first trimester of pregnancy. The receptor source for this set is a female donor with multiple sclerosis, enrolled in a pregnancy study.

The rearrangement uses TRBV25-1 and TRBJ1-6, with 7 bases lining up with TRBD1. The CDR3 covers 15 residues. The ends lost 5 bases at V and 6 bases at J; junction bases unmatched: 7. Germline CDR1 reads MGHDK; CDR2 reads SYGVNS. CDR3 sequence (DNA): TGTGCCAGCAGTTTACAGGGGCCGGGTAATTCACCCCTCCACTTT. Its protein product is CASSLQGPGNSPLHF.

This chain uses TRBV12-5 with TRBJ1-5; D might be TRBD1 (5 bases). In germline, CDR1 is LGHNT, CDR2 FRNRAP. The V and J ends lost 0 bases and 5 bases respectively, with 14 bases between them. This CDR3 has 16 residues. The CDR3 nucleotides are TGTGCTAGTGGTTTGGTAGTAAGGAGCAGGGATCAGCCCCAGCATTTT. This translates into CASGLVVRSRDQPQHF.

This sequence joins TRBV11-2 and TRBJ1-2; TRBD1 is a possible D gene (5 bases). The V end was cut by 11 bases, the J end by 6 bases, with 13 bases between. Germline V gene lookup returns CDR1 SGHAT and CDR2 FQNNGV. The CDR3 length is 11 residues. The CDR3: CAVLGRNGYTF. The CDR3, as DNA: TGTGCCGTCCTGGGGCGGAATGGCTACACCTTC.